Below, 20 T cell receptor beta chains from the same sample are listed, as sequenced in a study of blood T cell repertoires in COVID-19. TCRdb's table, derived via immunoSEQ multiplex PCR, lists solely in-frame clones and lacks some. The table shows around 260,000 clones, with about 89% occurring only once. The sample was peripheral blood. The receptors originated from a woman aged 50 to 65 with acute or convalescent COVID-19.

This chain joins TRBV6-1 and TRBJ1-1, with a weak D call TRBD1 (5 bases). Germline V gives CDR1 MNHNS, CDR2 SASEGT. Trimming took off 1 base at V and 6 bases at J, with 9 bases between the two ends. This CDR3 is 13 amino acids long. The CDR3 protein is CASSEVGVSEAFF. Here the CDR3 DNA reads TGTGCCAGCAGTGAAGTAGGGGTATCTGAAGCTTTCTTT.

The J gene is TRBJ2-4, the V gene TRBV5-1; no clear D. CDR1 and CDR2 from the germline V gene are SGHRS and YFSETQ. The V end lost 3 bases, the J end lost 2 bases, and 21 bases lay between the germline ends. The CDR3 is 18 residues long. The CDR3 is CASSYSEEPVFTKNIQYF. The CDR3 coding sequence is TGCGCCAGCAGCTACTCCGAGGAACCCGTTTTTACCAAAAACATTCAGTACTTC. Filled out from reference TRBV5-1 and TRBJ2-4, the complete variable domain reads KAGVTQTPRYLIKTRGQQVTLSCSPISGHRSVSWYQQTPGQGLQFLFEYFSETQRNKGNFPGRFSGRQFSNSRSEMNVSTLELGDSALYLCASSYSEEPVFTKNIQYFGAGTRLSVL.

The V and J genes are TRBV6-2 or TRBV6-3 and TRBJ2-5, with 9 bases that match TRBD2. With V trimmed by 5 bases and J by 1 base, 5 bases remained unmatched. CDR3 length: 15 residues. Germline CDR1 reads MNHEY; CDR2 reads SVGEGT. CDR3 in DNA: TGTGCCAGCAGTCGGGGACTAGCAGGCCAAGAGACCCAGTACTTC. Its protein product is CASSRGLAGQETQYF.

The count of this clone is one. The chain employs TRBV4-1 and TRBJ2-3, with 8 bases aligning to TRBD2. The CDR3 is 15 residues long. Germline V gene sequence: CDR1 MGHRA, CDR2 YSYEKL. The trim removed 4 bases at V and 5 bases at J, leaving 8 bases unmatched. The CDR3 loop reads CASSLRGGGQDTQYF. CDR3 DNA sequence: TGCGCCAGCAGCCTACGGGGGGGCGGGCAAGATACGCAGTATTTT.

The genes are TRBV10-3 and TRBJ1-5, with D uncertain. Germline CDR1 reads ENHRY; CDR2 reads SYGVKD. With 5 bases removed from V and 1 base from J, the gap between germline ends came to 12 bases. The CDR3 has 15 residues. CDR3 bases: TGTGCCATCAGTAACGACACTCGCAGCAATCAGCCCCAGCATTTT. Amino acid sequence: CAISNDTRSNQPQHF.

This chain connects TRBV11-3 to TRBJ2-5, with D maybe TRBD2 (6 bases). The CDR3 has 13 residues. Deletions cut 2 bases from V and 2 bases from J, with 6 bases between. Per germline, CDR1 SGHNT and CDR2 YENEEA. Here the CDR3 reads CASSLSGQETQYF. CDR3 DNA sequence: TGTGCCAGCAGCTTAAGCGGGCAAGAGACCCAGTACTTC.

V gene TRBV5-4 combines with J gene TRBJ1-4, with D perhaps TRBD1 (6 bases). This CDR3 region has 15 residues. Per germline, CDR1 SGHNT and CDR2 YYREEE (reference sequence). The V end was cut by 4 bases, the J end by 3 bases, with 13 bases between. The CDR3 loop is CASSPQGYANEKLFF. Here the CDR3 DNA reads TGTGCCAGCAGCCCCCAGGGGTACGCTAATGAAAAACTGTTTTTT.

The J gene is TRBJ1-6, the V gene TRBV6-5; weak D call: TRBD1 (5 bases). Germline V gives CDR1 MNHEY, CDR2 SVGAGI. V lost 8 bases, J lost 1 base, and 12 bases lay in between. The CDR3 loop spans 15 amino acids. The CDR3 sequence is CASLPGASYNSPLHF. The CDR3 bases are TGTGCCAGCCTGCCTGGGGCGTCCTATAATTCACCCCTCCACTTT.

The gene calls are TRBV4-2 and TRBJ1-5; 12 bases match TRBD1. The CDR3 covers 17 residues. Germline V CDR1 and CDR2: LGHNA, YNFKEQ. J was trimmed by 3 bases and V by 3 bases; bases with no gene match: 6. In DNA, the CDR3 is TGTGCCAGCAGCCAGAGGGGGACAGGGGGCATCAATCAGCCCCAGCATTTT. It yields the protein CASSQRGTGGINQPQHF.

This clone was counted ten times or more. CDR3 amino acids: CASSYLGSGQGLQETQYF. As DNA, the CDR3 is TGTGCCAGCAGCTACCTTGGGTCCGGACAGGGATTACAAGAGACCCAGTACTTC. V gene TRBV5-8 combines with J gene TRBJ2-5, with 8 bases identical to TRBD1. Germline values: CDR1 SGHTS, CDR2 YDEGEE. The CDR3 loop spans 18 amino acids. Trimming cost V 3 bases and J 2 bases; bases outside gene matches: 15. The variable domain in full, with the rest retrieved from reference TRBV5-8 and TRBJ2-5, is EAGVTQSPTHLIKTRGQQATLRCSPISGHTSVYWYQQALGLGLQFLLWYDEGEERNRGNFPPRFSGRQFPNYSSELNVNALELEDSALYLCASSYLGSGQGLQETQYFGPGTRLLVL.

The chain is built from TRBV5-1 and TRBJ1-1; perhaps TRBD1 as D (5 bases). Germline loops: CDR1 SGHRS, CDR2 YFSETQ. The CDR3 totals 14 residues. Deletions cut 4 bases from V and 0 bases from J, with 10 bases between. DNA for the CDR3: TGCGCCAGCAGCGTACAGGCGGTGAACACTGAAGCTTTCTTT. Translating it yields CASSVQAVNTEAFF.

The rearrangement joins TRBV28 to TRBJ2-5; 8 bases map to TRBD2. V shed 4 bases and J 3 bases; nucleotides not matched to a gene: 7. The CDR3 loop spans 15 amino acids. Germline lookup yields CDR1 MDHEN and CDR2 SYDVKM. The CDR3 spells CASSSSSGGKETQYF. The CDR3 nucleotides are TGTGCCAGCAGTTCTTCCAGCGGGGGTAAAGAGACCCAGTACTTC.

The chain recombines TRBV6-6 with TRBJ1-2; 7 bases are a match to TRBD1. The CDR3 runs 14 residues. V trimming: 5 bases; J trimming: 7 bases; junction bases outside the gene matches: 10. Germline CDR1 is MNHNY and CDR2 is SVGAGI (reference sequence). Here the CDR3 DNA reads TGTGCCAGCAGTCCCGACAGGGCTAGGGGTGGCTACACCTTC. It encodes CASSPDRARGGYTF.

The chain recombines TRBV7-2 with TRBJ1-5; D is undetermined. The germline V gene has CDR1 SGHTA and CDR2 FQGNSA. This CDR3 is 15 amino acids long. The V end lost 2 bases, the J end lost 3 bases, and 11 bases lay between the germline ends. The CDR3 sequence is CASSLRGGYNQPQHF. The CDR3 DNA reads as TGTGCCAGCAGCTTAAGAGGTGGTTACAATCAGCCCCAGCATTTT. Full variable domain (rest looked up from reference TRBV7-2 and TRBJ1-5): GAGVSQSPSNKVTEKGKDVELRCDPISGHTALYWYRQSLGQGLEFLIYFQGNSAPDKSGLPSDRFSAERTGGSVSTLTIQRTQQEDSAVYLCASSLRGGYNQPQHFGDGTRLSIL.

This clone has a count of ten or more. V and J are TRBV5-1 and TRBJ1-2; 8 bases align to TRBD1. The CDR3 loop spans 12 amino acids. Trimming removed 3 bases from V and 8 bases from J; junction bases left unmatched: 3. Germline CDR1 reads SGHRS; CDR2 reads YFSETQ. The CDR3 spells CASSYGQGGYTF. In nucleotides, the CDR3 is TGCGCCAGCAGCTACGGACAGGGAGGCTACACCTTC. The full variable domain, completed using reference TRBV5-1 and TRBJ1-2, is KAGVTQTPRYLIKTRGQQVTLSCSPISGHRSVSWYQQTPGQGLQFLFEYFSETQRNKGNFPGRFSGRQFSNSRSEMNVSTLELGDSALYLCASSYGQGGYTFGSGTRLTVV.

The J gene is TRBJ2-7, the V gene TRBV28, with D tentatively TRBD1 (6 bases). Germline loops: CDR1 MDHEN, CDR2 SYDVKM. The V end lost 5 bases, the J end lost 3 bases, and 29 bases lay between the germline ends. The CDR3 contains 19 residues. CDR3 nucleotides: TGTGCCAGCAGTCATTCCCAAATCCAAACAGGGATTCTGTACTACGAGCAGTACTTC. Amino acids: CASSHSQIQTGILYYEQYF.

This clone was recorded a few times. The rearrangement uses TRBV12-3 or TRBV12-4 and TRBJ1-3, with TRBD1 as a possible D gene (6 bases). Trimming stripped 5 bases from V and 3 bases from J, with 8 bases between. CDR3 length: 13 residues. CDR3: CASSLTGGNTIYF. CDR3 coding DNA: TGTGCCAGCAGTCTGACAGGTGGAAACACCATATATTTT.

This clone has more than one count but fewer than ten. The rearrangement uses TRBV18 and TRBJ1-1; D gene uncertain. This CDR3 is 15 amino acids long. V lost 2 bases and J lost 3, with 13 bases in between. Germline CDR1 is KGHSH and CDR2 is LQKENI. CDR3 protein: CASSPSRESHTEAFF. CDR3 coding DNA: TGTGCCAGCTCACCATCTAGGGAGAGTCACACTGAAGCTTTCTTT. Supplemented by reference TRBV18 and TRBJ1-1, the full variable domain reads NAGVMQNPRHLVRRRGQEARLRCSPMKGHSHVYWYRQLPEEGLKFMVYLQKENIIDESGMPKERFSAEFPKEGPSILRIQQVVRGDSAAYFCASSPSRESHTEAFFGQGTRLTVV.

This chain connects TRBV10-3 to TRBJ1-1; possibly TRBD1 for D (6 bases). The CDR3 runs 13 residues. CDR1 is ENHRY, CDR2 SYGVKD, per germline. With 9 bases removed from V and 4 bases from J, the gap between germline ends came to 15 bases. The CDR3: CAIRYREITEAFF. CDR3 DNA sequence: TGTGCCATTCGGTACAGGGAGATCACTGAAGCTTTCTTT.

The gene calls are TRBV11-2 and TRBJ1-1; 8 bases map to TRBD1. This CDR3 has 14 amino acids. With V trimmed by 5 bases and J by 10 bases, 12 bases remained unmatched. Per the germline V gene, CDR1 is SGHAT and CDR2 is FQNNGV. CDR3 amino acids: CASSKPGGPAGAFF. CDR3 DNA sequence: TGTGCCAGCAGCAAGCCAGGGGGCCCCGCTGGAGCTTTCTTT.